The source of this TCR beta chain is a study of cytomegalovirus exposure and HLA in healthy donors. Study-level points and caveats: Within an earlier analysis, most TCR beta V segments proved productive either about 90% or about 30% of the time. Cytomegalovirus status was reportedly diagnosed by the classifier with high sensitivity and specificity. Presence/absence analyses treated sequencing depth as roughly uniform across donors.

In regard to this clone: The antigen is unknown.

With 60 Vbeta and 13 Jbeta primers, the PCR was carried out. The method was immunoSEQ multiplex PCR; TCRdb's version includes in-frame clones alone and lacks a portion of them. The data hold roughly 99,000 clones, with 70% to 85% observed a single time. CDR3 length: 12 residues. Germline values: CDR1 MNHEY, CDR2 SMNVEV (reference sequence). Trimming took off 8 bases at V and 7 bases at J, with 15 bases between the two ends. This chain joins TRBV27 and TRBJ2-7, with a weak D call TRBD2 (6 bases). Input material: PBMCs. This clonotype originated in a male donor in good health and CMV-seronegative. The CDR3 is CASRREPREQYF. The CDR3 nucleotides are TGTGCCAGCCGCCGGGAGCCGCGGGAGCAGTACTTC.